Following are 5 T cell receptor beta chains from one sample sequenced in a study of siplizumab effects on memory and regulatory T cells (dated by TCRdb to between 2017 and 2020). Library prep was done by the immunoSEQ multiplex PCR assay. In TCRdb, the immuneACCESS table is reduced to in-frame sequences with V and J assigned. These tables do not hold every clone; where another copy was compared, an unresolved V gene accounts for under half, and the others remain unexplained. This sample comprises 80,000 to 130,000 clones, just over 90% of them detected only once. The ten largest clones represent 0.65% to 0.8% of the sample. The sequenced material came from Tregs sorted from blood. Every receptor here comes from a human donor in good health.

The chain couples TRBV6-5 to TRBJ2-1; 7 bases are a match to TRBD2. This CDR3 spans 16 amino acids. V dropped 2 bases and J dropped 0; count of bases not matched to a gene: 4. The germline CDR1 and CDR2 sequences are MNHEY and SVGAGI. In DNA, the CDR3 is TGTGCCAGCAGTTACCTTGGCGGGAGCTCCTACAATGAGCAGTTCTTC. Amino acid sequence: CASSYLGGSSYNEQFF.

This sequence joins TRBV9 and TRBJ1-6; D is undetermined. CDR1 is SGDLS, CDR2 YYNGEE, per germline. This CDR3 comprises 13 residues. V lost 0 bases, J lost 14 bases, and 12 bases lay in between. The CDR3 DNA follows: TGTGCCAGCAGCGTAGAGGTTGGATCATCCCTCCACTTT. This translates into CASSVEVGSSLHF.

The chain carries TRBV19 and TRBJ2-7; TRBD1 matches 8 bases. The trim removed 4 bases at V and 4 bases at J, leaving 12 bases unmatched. Looked up from germline, CDR1 is LNHDA and CDR2 is SQIVND (reference sequence). This CDR3 has 16 amino acids. CDR3 in amino acids: CASSSPGQGASYEQYF. The CDR3 DNA reads TGTGCCAGTAGTAGCCCGGGGCAGGGGGCTTCGTACGAGCAGTACTTC.

V gene TRBV9 combines with J gene TRBJ1-1; TRBD1 matches 7 bases. V gave up 3 bases and J gave up 2 bases; unmatched junction bases: 7. CDR3 length: 15 amino acids. Germline CDR1 is SGDLS and CDR2 is YYNGEE. The CDR3 DNA reads TGTGCCAGCAGCGCGACAGGGTTACCTAACACTGAAGCTTTCTTT. Its translation: CASSATGLPNTEAFF.

The V call is TRBV18, the J call TRBJ1-5; D might be TRBD1 (5 bases). Trimming shortened V by 4 bases and J by 5 bases, and 9 bases separated the two germline ends. Germline V CDR1 and CDR2: KGHSH, LQKENI. The CDR3 is 13 residues long. The CDR3 DNA sequence: TGTGCCAGCTCACGCGACAGAGATCAGCCCCAGCATTTT. Protein product: CASSRDRDQPQHF.